This T cell receptor beta chain is drawn from a study of T cell repertoires in cytomegalovirus infection. Study details: Through public TCR beta signatures, both CMV infection and matching HLA type were indicated.

Points on this clonotype: No antigen is known for it.

Germline V gene sequence: CDR1 MNHNY, CDR2 SVGAGI (reference sequence). Between the trimmed V and J ends, which lost 4 bases and 7 bases, there was a span of 14 bases. CDR3 size: 14 residues. Study-level findings and limits: There were carriers of CMV plus the relevant HLA, and cumulative public TCR beta family frequency identified them. Clonotype analysis showed dominance of the ex vivo response by HLA-C-restricted CMV-specific TCR beta clonotypes.

TCRdb called the reads again in MiXCR, with one record for every CDR3 protein. The repertoire holds some 97,000 distinct CDR3 sequences, with more than 20% as singletons. This TCR derives from a human donor in good health (CMV status not recorded). Some clones in this sample may be carry-over from other donors' samples. What was sequenced was CD8+ T cells from PBMCs. The V and J genes are TRBV6-6 and TRBJ2-1, with D possibly matching TRBD2 (6 bases). Here the CDR3 reads CASSLRDSLNEQFF. CDR3 sequence (DNA): TGTGCCAGCAGTTTAAGGGACTCCTTGAATGAGCAGTTCTTC.